Listed below are T cell receptor beta chains from one sample, sequenced in a study of persistence of HIV-infected CD4 T cells. Sequencing was performed with immunoSEQ multiplex PCR; in TCRdb, only in-frame clones are kept and a portion is missing. The repertoire holds roughly 43,000 clones, roughly nine tenths seen once, with over 0.9% in the top ten. The antigens for these receptors are not known. The starting material was CD4+ T cells sorted from PBMCs after 18-hour stimulation, obtained from a patient who received antiretroviral therapy. The receptors were sampled from an adult man with HIV who was CMV-seropositive. Both conserved end residues are part of each CDR3. The D gene is left open where the match is weak. Rows give clone size only sometimes, using once, few, many, or a class for an expanded clone.

>TRBJ1-1|TRBV5-6|-|TRBD1
CASSPTGGTRRNTEAFF
TGTGCCAGCAGCCCGACAGGGGGCACCCGACGAAACACTGAAGCTTTCTTT
>TRBJ2-7|TRBV6-5|-|-
CASSYDRDSYEQYF
TGTGCCAGCAGTTACGACAGAGATTCCTACGAGCAGTACTTC
>TRBJ2-1|TRBV6-5|-|TRBD2
CASSISGGAYNEQFF
TGTGCCAGCAGTATTAGCGGGGGGGCCTACAATGAGCAGTTCTTC
>TRBJ2-2|TRBV2|-|TRBD1
CASRGQGLKDGELFF
TGTGCCAGCAGGGGACAGGGATTGAAAGACGGGGAGCTGTTTTTT
>TRBJ2-7|TRBV5-1|-|TRBD1
CASSLWGRGTGMDEQYF
TGCGCCAGCAGCTTGTGGGGGAGGGGGACAGGGATGGACGAGCAGTACTTC
>TRBJ1-1|TRBV5-1|-|-
CASTLSGSANTEAFF
TGCGCCAGCACCTTGTCGGGGTCAGCGAACACTGAAGCTTTCTTT
>TRBJ1-6|TRBV18|-|TRBD1
CASSPLGPQGSISPLHF
TGTGCCAGCTCACCCTTGGGCCCACAGGGGAGCATTTCACCCCTCCACTTT
>TRBJ2-7|TRBV5-5|-|-
CASSLAPNPYEQYF
TGTGCCAGCAGCTTGGCTCCTAACCCCTACGAGCAGTACTTC
>TRBJ1-4|TRBV19|-|TRBD1
CASSKARAGGSRNEKLFF
TGTGCCAGTAGTAAGGCCAGGGCAGGGGGCTCAAGGAATGAAAAACTGTTTTTT
>TRBJ1-3|TRBV4-1|-|-
CASSQEGRGNTIYF
TGCGCCAGCAGCCAAGAGGGACGTGGAAACACCATATATTTT
>TRBJ1-6|TRBV9|-|-
CASSGGTGNNSPLHF
TGTGCCAGCAGCGGCGGAACCGGTAATAATTCACCCCTCCACTTT
>TRBJ1-5|TRBV28|-|TRBD1
CASSLGTGYQPQHF
TGTGCCAGCAGTCTCGGGACAGGGTATCAGCCCCAGCATTTT
>TRBJ2-7|TRBV6-6|-|TRBD2
CASSRGSGDSSYEQYF
TGTGCCAGCAGTCGGGGGAGCGGGGATAGCTCCTACGAGCAGTACTTC
>TRBJ1-2|TRBV6-6|-|-
CASSDNLRGGYTF
TGTGCCAGCAGTGATAACCTCCGAGGGGGCTACACCTTC
>TRBJ1-4|TRBV5-1|-|TRBD1
CASSLGTENEKLFF
TGCGCCAGCAGCTTAGGGACAGAAAATGAAAAACTGTTTTTT
>TRBJ2-7|TRBV6-1|-|-
CASSEQQSPYEQYF
TGTGCCAGCAGTGAACAACAGTCGCCCTACGAGCAGTACTTC
>TRBJ2-1|TRBV7-3|-|TRBD2
CASSARTSGGVNEQFF
TGTGCCAGCAGCGCCCGGACTAGCGGGGGGGTGAATGAGCAGTTCTTC
>TRBJ2-1|TRBV3-1/TRBV3-2|-|-
CASSQGGRPNEQFF
TGTGCCAGCAGCCAAGGAGGTAGACCAAATGAGCAGTTCTTC
>TRBJ2-7|TRBV9|-|-
CASSVKIWGSEQYF
TGTGCCAGCAGCGTCAAGATTTGGGGGTCCGAGCAGTACTTC
>TRBJ1-5|TRBV27|-|-
CASSPPGNQPQHF
TGTGCCAGCAGTCCCCCAGGGAATCAGCCCCAGCATTTT
>TRBJ1-2|TRBV30|-|-
CAWSEHGTNYGYTF
TGTGCCTGGAGTGAACACGGGACAAACTATGGCTACACCTTC
>TRBJ1-4|TRBV25-1|-|-
CASSSTGINEKLFF
TGTGCCAGCAGTTCTACCGGGATAAATGAAAAACTGTTTTTT
>TRBJ1-5|TRBV20-1|-|-
CSASFWTDSNQPQHF
TGCAGTGCTAGTTTCTGGACAGATAGCAATCAGCCCCAGCATTTT
>TRBJ2-1|TRBV2|few|-
CASSSQYNEQFF
TGTGCCAGCAGTTCCCAATACAATGAGCAGTTCTTC